The T cell receptor (beta chain) under discussion was sequenced for a study of T-cell reconstitution after alpha-beta-depleted transplantation in children. Regarding the study as a whole: For some patients, TCRbeta diversity was high at day 60 because of recipient T cells and thymic progenitors that survived. Reports say that about two months after transplant, the alpha-beta T cells came out of several hundred graft clones that had expanded. The authors attributed T-cell counts and diversity one year after transplant mostly to newly produced T cells.

On this clonotype itself: Its antigen remains unknown. It may be a read error: a sequence one base away is much more abundant.

Unique molecular identifiers were incorporated when the TCRbeta library was constructed. Each CDR3 protein gets one entry after TCRdb re-called the PCR reads with MiXCR. The sample yields around 270,000 distinct CDR3 sequences, approximately 7.3% seen once. V lost 8 bases, J lost 1 base, and 12 bases lay in between. This CDR3 spans 15 amino acids. The chain uses TRBV12-3 or TRBV12-4 and TRBJ2-6, with unresolved D. The sample consisted of peripheral blood, taken 360 days after TCRalphabeta/CD19-depleted stem cell transplant. The source is a female patient aged 2-9 years who had a stem cell transplant for Fanconi anemia, so the T cells may come from the graft donor. CDR3 sequence: CASHPVLSGANVLTF. The CDR3 DNA reads as TGTGCCAGCCATCCGGTTCTATCTGGGGCCAACGTCCTGACTTTC.